The 30 T cell receptor beta chains reported below all come from one sample, sequenced in a study of blood T cells in healthy people across ages (dated by TCRdb to about 2015). Libraries were made using 5' RACE. The listed sequencing device is Illumina HiSeq 2500. A second PCR of roughly 7 to 12 cycles was run with a J-beta primer mix and a sample-barcoded 5' primer. In TCRdb, the public reads were trimmed at Q25 with fastp and aligned with MiXCR, with productive beta chains retained. Every CDR3 protein is listed once, alongside the most common genes and DNA of its rows. Counted in this sample were some 1.6 million distinct CDR3 sequences; almost 35% of them appeared once. About 10% of the sample belongs to the ten largest clones. The sample comprised blood. These receptors were collected from a woman aged 25 to 39 in good health.

In its sample, this clonotype was seen once. V usage is TRBV12-3 or TRBV12-4 and J usage is TRBJ1-6; D might be TRBD1 (6 bases). The CDR3 loop spans 14 amino acids. V was pared by 6 bases and J by 7 bases, with 13 bases between. CDR3: CASRGDTGNSPLHF. CDR3 in DNA: TGTGCCAGCAGGGGGGATACAGGGAATTCACCCCTCCACTTT.

This clonotype was picked up a small number of times. J is TRBJ2-7 and V is TRBV30; perhaps TRBD1 as D (6 bases). V shed 2 bases and J shed 5 bases, with 10 bases lying between them. Germline-derived CDR1 and CDR2 are GTSNPN and SVGIG (reference sequence). There are 12 residues in the CDR3. The CDR3 loop is CAWSSRTDEQYF. The CDR3 region has the DNA TGTGCCTGGAGTTCCCGGACAGACGAGCAGTACTTC.

This sequence joins TRBV7-8 and TRBJ2-2; D possibly corresponds to TRBD2 (6 bases). V was pared by 3 bases and J by 7 bases, with 21 bases between. The CDR3 length is 17 residues. Per germline, CDR1 SGHVS and CDR2 FQNEAQ. The CDR3 spells CASSFYGLTSRGGELFF. CDR3 DNA: TGTGCCAGCAGCTTCTATGGACTAACATCCCGGGGCGGGGAGCTGTTTTTT.

V and J are TRBV10-3 and TRBJ1-1; maybe TRBD1 (5 bases). The CDR3 contains 11 residues. The V gene's germline CDR1 is ENHRY and CDR2 SYGVKD. Trimming removed 2 bases from V and 10 bases from J, with 8 bases in between. DNA of the CDR3: TGTGCCATCAGTGAGGACAGTCTAGCTTTCTTT. Its translation: CAISEDSLAFF.

The J gene is TRBJ2-7, the V gene TRBV7-9; D is unresolved. V gave up 8 bases and J gave up 4 bases, with 21 bases separating them. The CDR3 has 15 amino acids. Germline V gene lookup returns CDR1 SEHNR and CDR2 FQNEAQ (reference sequence). The CDR3 is CASGSDALHRYEQYF. The DNA of the CDR3 is TGTGCCAGCGGCTCGGATGCACTCCACCGGTACGAGCAGTACTTC. Drawing the rest from reference TRBV7-9 and TRBJ2-7, the complete variable domain is DTGVSQNPRHKITKRGQNVTFRCDPISEHNRLYWYRQTLGQGPEFLTYFQNEAQLEKSRLLSDRFSAERPKGSFSTLEIQRTEQGDSAMYLCASGSDALHRYEQYFGPGTRLTVT.

The chain links TRBV27 to TRBJ2-7; 14 bases align to TRBD2. The closer fit of TRBJ2-4 to the DNA end suggests the J call may be wrong. The CDR3 sequence is 13 residues long. Looked up from germline, CDR1 is MNHEY and CDR2 is SMNVEV (reference sequence). Here the CDR3 reads CATGLAGGDIQYF. CDR3 DNA sequence: TGTGCCACCGGACTAGCGGGAGGCGACATTCAGTACTTC.

A note on this clonotype: A junction boundary mismatches the germline segment, possibly from a read error. V usage is TRBV4-2 and J usage is TRBJ1-4, with 7 bases aligning to TRBD1. Germline V gene sequence: CDR1 LGHNA, CDR2 YNFKEQ. The CDR3 has 16 residues. The CDR3 DNA follows: TGTGCCAGCAGCAAAGACAGGGTTGCAACTAATGAAAAACTGTTTTTT. Translated, it gives CASSKDRVATNEKLFF.

This clonotype was counted many times. The chain employs TRBV6-1 and TRBJ2-3; D not certain. Germline V lookup: CDR1 MNHNS, CDR2 SASEGT. This CDR3 has 11 amino acids. With 10 bases removed from V and 4 bases from J, the gap between germline ends came to 9 bases. This chain's CDR3 is CATRGADTQYF. The CDR3 nucleotides are TGTGCCACTAGAGGAGCAGATACGCAGTATTTT.

In the case of this clonotype: Germline and junction disagree at one end, which may indicate a read error. The chain combines TRBV29-1 with TRBJ2-1; tentatively, D is TRBD2 (6 bases). The CDR3 covers 15 residues. In germline, CDR1 is SQVTM, CDR2 ANQGSEA. The CDR3 DNA reads TGCAGCGTCGACGGTAGCGGACCCTCCTACAATAAGCAGTTCTTC. It is translated as CSVDGSGPSYNKQFF.

CDR3 amino acids: CASSRGQGVFSGANVLTF. CDR3 in DNA: TGTGCCAGCAGCCGGGGACAGGGGGTATTCTCTGGGGCCAACGTCCTGACTTTC. The chain uses TRBV5-5 and TRBJ2-6, with TRBD1 matching over 11 bases. CDR1 is SGHKS, CDR2 YYEKEE, per germline (reference sequence). J lost 0 bases, V lost 4 bases, and 6 bases had no gene match. The CDR3 totals 18 residues.

V usage is TRBV9 and J usage is TRBJ2-1; 7 positions agree with TRBD1. The V gene end was trimmed by 0 bases and the J gene end by 6 bases; junction bases not matched to a gene: 6. This CDR3 has 15 residues. Germline V CDR1 and CDR2: SGDLS, YYNGEE. CDR3 in amino acids: CASSVDRGERNEQFF. The DNA of the CDR3 is TGTGCCAGCAGCGTAGACAGGGGAGAGCGCAATGAGCAGTTCTTC.

This clonotype came up a few times. This chain joins TRBV12-3 or TRBV12-4 and TRBJ2-1; 7 positions match TRBD1. The V segment lost 5 bases and the J segment 6 bases; nucleotides outside the gene matches: 13. The CDR3 totals 16 residues. CDR3: CASSLRQGLLSNEQFF. Here the CDR3 DNA reads TGTGCCAGCAGTCTTAGACAGGGTCTCTTATCCAATGAGCAGTTCTTC.

This clonotype was observed a few times. This chain connects TRBV7-2 to TRBJ1-1; possibly TRBD1 for D (5 bases). V lost 5 bases and J lost 0, with 13 bases in between. Germline CDR1 is SGHTA and CDR2 is FQGNSA. This CDR3 is built from 15 residues. The CDR3 region has the DNA TGTGCCAGCAGCGTAGACAGCTACATGAACACTGAAGCTTTCTTT. Its translation is CASSVDSYMNTEAFF. The full variable domain, with the rest looked up from reference TRBV7-2 and TRBJ1-1, is GAGVSQSPSNKVTEKGKDVELRCDPISGHTALYWYRQSLGQGLEFLIYFQGNSAPDKSGLPSDRFSAERTGGSVSTLTIQRTQQEDSAVYLCASSVDSYMNTEAFFGQGTRLTVV.

This clonotype occurred a few times. This chain links TRBV6-1 with TRBJ2-5; possibly TRBD2 for D (5 bases). Looked up from germline, CDR1 is MNHNS and CDR2 is SASEGT. This CDR3 is built from 13 residues. Trimming removed 1 base from V and 7 bases from J, with 10 bases in between. CDR3 coding DNA: TGTGCCAGCAGTGAAGAGGCTAGCAGGACCCAGTACTTC. Translated: CASSEEASRTQYF.

The chain joins TRBV4-1 to TRBJ2-5; 7 positions match TRBD2. This CDR3 is 14 amino acids long. Germline values: CDR1 MGHRA, CDR2 YSYEKL. V dropped 4 bases and J dropped 13; count of bases not matched to a gene: 15. As DNA, the CDR3 is TGCGCCAGCAGCCGACTTGGGGGGGTCGGAGAGCCGTACTTC. This gives the protein CASSRLGGVGEPYF.

Only a few counts were recorded for this clonotype. The V gene is TRBV27, the J gene TRBJ2-3; D perhaps matches TRBD2 (6 bases). Germline V CDR1 and CDR2: MNHEY, SMNVEV (reference sequence). The CDR3 runs to 13 residues. The V end lost 6 bases, the J end lost 3 bases, and 10 bases lay between the germline ends. The CDR3 spells CASSGGTTDTQYF. In DNA, the CDR3 is TGTGCCAGCAGCGGTGGGACTACAGATACGCAGTATTTT.

This clonotype was seen a handful of times. The gene calls are TRBV7-3 and TRBJ2-4; 7 bases line up with TRBD1. Per germline, CDR1 SGHTA and CDR2 FQGTGA. The CDR3 is 18 residues long. After removal of 1 base from V and 8 bases from J, the junction contained 17 bases not matched to a gene. CDR3 sequence reads: CASSLITTERRGQDIQYF. In nucleotides, the CDR3 is TGTGCCAGCAGCTTAATTACCACGGAAAGAAGGGGGCAGGACATTCAGTACTTC.

The V and J genes are TRBV6-5 and TRBJ1-1; D possibly corresponds to TRBD1 (5 bases). Germline V gives CDR1 MNHEY, CDR2 SVGAGI. Trimming pared 7 bases from V and 1 base from J, leaving 10 bases between. This CDR3 is 13 amino acids long. The DNA of the CDR3 is TGTGCCAGCACCGCGACAGCGAACACTGAAGCTTTCTTT. Translating it yields CASTATANTEAFF.

The chain uses TRBV12-3 or TRBV12-4 and TRBJ2-3, with 7 nucleotides matching TRBD2. CDR3 length: 15 residues. J lost 1 base, V lost 7 bases, and 8 bases had no gene match. CDR3 loop: CASNPGGKGTDTQYF. In DNA, the CDR3 is TGTGCCAGCAACCCGGGGGGTAAGGGCACAGATACGCAGTATTTT.

This clonotype was observed at least ten times. The rearrangement links TRBV6-1 to TRBJ1-1; D is unresolved. The V and J ends lost 2 bases and 4 bases respectively, with 5 bases between them. The CDR3 loop spans 12 amino acids. Per the germline V gene, CDR1 is MNHNS and CDR2 is SASEGT. In DNA, the CDR3 is TGTGCCAGCAGTGAATTATCCACTGAAGCTTTCTTT. Its translation is CASSELSTEAFF.

The sample holds many counts of this clonotype. This chain links TRBV20-1 with TRBJ1-4, with D perhaps TRBD1 (6 bases). V was cut by 5 bases and J by 5 bases, with 15 bases left in between. The CDR3 totals 14 residues. Germline CDR1 reads DFQATT; CDR2 reads SNEGSKA (reference sequence). The CDR3 spells CSAPSARGNEKLFF. CDR3 bases: TGCAGTGCTCCTTCTGCGAGGGGGAATGAAAAACTGTTTTTT.

This clonotype was seen ten or more times. The chain links TRBV29-1 to TRBJ2-3, with a tentative D call TRBD1 (6 bases). Trimming took off 1 base at V and 2 bases at J, with 13 bases between the two ends. The CDR3 runs 15 residues. Germline V gene sequence: CDR1 SQVTM, CDR2 ANQGSEA. CDR3 residues: CSVEVGTSHTDTQYF. The CDR3 bases are TGCAGCGTTGAAGTGGGGACATCCCACACAGATACGCAGTATTTT.

This clonotype was detected only a few times. The gene calls are TRBV7-8 and TRBJ2-7, with TRBD1 identical over 7 bases. The junction had 13 bases not matched to a gene; V was cut back by 5 bases and J by 0 bases. Per germline, CDR1 SGHVS and CDR2 FQNEAQ. There are 17 residues in the CDR3. The DNA of the CDR3 is TGTGCCAGCAGCACTCACTTGGGGACAGCGACCTCCTACGAGCAGTACTTC. Its protein is CASSTHLGTATSYEQYF.

This chain joins TRBV10-1 and TRBJ2-3, with 8 bases identical to TRBD1. Germline loops: CDR1 WNHNN, CDR2 SYGVQD (reference sequence). V lost 6 bases, J lost 6 bases, and 5 bases stayed unmatched. There are 13 residues in the CDR3. The CDR3 here is CASRGQAHDTQYF. The CDR3 DNA is TGCGCCAGCAGGGGACAGGCACACGATACGCAGTATTTT.

The genes are TRBV9 and TRBJ2-3, with TRBD1 as a possible D gene (6 bases). CDR3 length equals 15 residues. V lost 0 bases and J 0 bases, leaving 8 bases between the germline ends. Per germline, CDR1 SGDLS and CDR2 YYNGEE. For the CDR3, the DNA is TGTGCCAGCAGCGTAGAGGGACAAAGCACAGATACGCAGTATTTT. This codes for CASSVEGQSTDTQYF.

The chain couples TRBV7-6 to TRBJ2-5; 10 bases are a match to TRBD1. V gave up 5 bases and J gave up 0 bases; unmatched junction bases: 6. The length of the CDR3 is 16 residues. In germline, CDR1 is SGHVS, CDR2 FNYEAQ. The CDR3 region has the DNA TGTGCCAGCAGCGCATGGACAGGGGGGAACCAAGAGACCCAGTACTTC. This sequence encodes CASSAWTGGNQETQYF.

The V and J genes are TRBV29-1 and TRBJ2-5; 7 nucleotides line up with TRBD2. Germline V gene sequence: CDR1 SQVTM, CDR2 ANQGSEA. V trimming: 7 bases; J trimming: 5 bases; junction bases outside the gene matches: 7. The CDR3 is 12 amino acids. CDR3 sequence: CSGREAQETQYF. Here the CDR3 DNA reads TGCAGCGGTCGGGAGGCGCAGGAGACCCAGTACTTC.

This clonotype was seen a handful of times. V usage is TRBV3-1 and J usage is TRBJ1-2, with 9 bases matching TRBD1. V trimming: 1 base; J trimming: 4 bases; junction bases outside the gene matches: 4. Looked up from germline, CDR1 is LGHDT and CDR2 is YNNKEL (reference sequence). The CDR3 loop spans 15 amino acids. This CDR3 is CASSQAGGQGYGYTF. CDR3 in DNA: TGTGCCAGCAGCCAAGCGGGGGGACAGGGCTATGGCTACACCTTC. The entire variable domain, with the rest obtained from reference TRBV3-1 and TRBJ1-2, is as follows: DTAVSQTPKYLVTQMGNDKSIKCEQNLGHDTMYWYKQDSKKFLKIMFSYNNKELIINETVPNRFSPKSPDKAHLNLHINSLELGDSAVYFCASSQAGGQGYGYTFGSGTRLTVV.

As DNA, the CDR3 is TGCGCCAGCAGTGAGTCGTTGGGACTCCACACCGGGGAGCTGTTTTTT. Translated, it gives CASSESLGLHTGELFF. The chain employs TRBV10-2 and TRBJ2-2; weak D call: TRBD2 (6 bases). Between the trimmed V and J ends, which lost 0 bases and 3 bases, there was a span of 11 bases. In germline, CDR1 is WSHSY, CDR2 SAAADI. This CDR3 is 16 amino acids long.

This clonotype was seen more than once but under ten times. DNA for the CDR3: TGTGCCAGCAGCCCCCCTAGGGGAGCGGGGGGCTACAATGAGCAGTTCTTC. Translating gives CASSPPRGAGGYNEQFF. The chain has TRBV11-2 and TRBJ2-1; 9 bases fit TRBD2. This CDR3 comprises 17 residues. V was pared by 5 bases and J by 3 bases, with 11 bases of the junction left unmatched. Germline-derived CDR1 and CDR2 are SGHAT and FQNNGV.